A single sample gave rise to the 4 T cell receptor beta chains below, sequenced in a study of blood T cell repertoires in COVID-19. TCRdb's copy holds only in-frame clones and misses some; the assay was immunoSEQ multiplex PCR. Among a few hundred thousand clones, roughly 87% were seen once, and the ten largest hold roughly 1%. Specimen: PBMCs or T cells enriched from blood (not recorded which). Receptors originate from a woman aged 30 to 39 who had recovered from COVID-19.

The count of this clone is one. This chain links TRBV19 with TRBJ1-6; TRBD1 agrees at 7 bases. CDR1 is LNHDA and CDR2 is SQIVND in the germline V gene (reference sequence). The CDR3 is made up of 13 amino acids. V trimming: 9 bases; J trimming: 12 bases; junction bases outside the gene matches: 11. DNA of the CDR3: TGTGCCAGCGGGACAGCGTCTACTGGACCCCTCCACTTT. Protein product: CASGTASTGPLHF.

The chain recombines TRBV18 with TRBJ1-3; 8 nucleotides match TRBD1. The CDR3 runs 15 residues. V trimming: 4 bases; J trimming: 4 bases; junction bases outside the gene matches: 6. Looked up from germline, CDR1 is KGHSH and CDR2 is LQKENI. CDR3 in amino acids: CASSLHRGTGNTIYF. In DNA form, the CDR3 reads TGTGCCAGCTCACTCCACAGGGGGACCGGAAACACCATATATTTT.

V usage is TRBV10-3 and J usage is TRBJ1-6; D gene uncertain. Germline V lookup: CDR1 ENHRY, CDR2 SYGVKD. V shed 10 bases and J shed 7 bases, with 8 bases lying between them. There are 11 residues in the CDR3. The CDR3 DNA follows: TGTGCCACTCGGGAGAATTCACCCCTCCACTTT. As protein: CATRENSPLHF.

V is TRBV19 and J is TRBJ1-5, with 11 bases fitting TRBD1. Germline assignment: CDR1 LNHDA and CDR2 SQIVND (reference sequence). The CDR3 covers 17 residues. The junction had 11 bases not matched to a gene; V was cut back by 6 bases and J by 4 bases. The DNA of the CDR3 is TGTGCCAGTAGCAGCTCGGGACAGGGGGGGATGAATCAGCCCCAGCATTTT. It encodes CASSSSGQGGMNQPQHF.